The present TCR beta chain was sequenced within a study of a mutant IDH1 vaccine in newly diagnosed glioma. Documented time point: baseline, week 1 (first vaccination visit). Described treatment: pre-vaccination baseline after standard-of-care therapy. TCRdb's table, derived via immunoSEQ multiplex PCR, lists solely in-frame clones and lacks some. In the table there are tens of thousands of clones, 75% to 90% of which are singletons. Per germline, CDR1 SGHDN and CDR2 FVKESK. The CDR3 loop spans 18 amino acids. V gave up 5 bases and J gave up 1 base, with 22 bases separating them. This chain links TRBV14 with TRBJ2-3, with a possible D match to TRBD2 (6 bases). The receptor comes from a man aged 35 to 55 with glioma. This sample comprised PBMCs, obtained from a glioma patient treated with radiotherapy, temozolomide or both. CDR3 residues: CASSSNTSPWAGTDTQYF. CDR3 in DNA: TGTGCCAGCAGCTCTAATACTAGCCCCTGGGCGGGCACAGATACGCAGTATTTT.